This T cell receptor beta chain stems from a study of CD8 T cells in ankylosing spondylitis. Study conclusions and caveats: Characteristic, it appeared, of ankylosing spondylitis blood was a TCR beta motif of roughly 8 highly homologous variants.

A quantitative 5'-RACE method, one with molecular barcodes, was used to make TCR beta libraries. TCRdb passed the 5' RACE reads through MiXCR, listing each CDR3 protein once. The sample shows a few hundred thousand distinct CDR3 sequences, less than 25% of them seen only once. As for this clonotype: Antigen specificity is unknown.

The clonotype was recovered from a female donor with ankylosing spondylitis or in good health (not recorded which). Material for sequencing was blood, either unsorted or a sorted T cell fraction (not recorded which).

This CDR3 is CASSEDFGTEAFF. In DNA, the CDR3 is TGCGCCAGCAGTGAGGATTTTGGGACTGAAGCTTTCTTT. This chain links TRBV10-2 with TRBJ1-1; D call uncertain. The germline CDR1 and CDR2 sequences are WSHSY and SAAADI. CDR3 length: 13 residues. Trimming removed 2 bases at V and 5 bases at J, with 9 bases between.